This T cell receptor beta chain was observed in a study of blood T cell repertoires in COVID-19. Profiling relied on immunoSEQ multiplex PCR, and the TCRdb table lists in-frame clones only, not all of them. The table lists around 190,000 clones, approximately 84% of them singletons. The length of the CDR3 is 16 residues. Trimming left V 1 base short and J 2 bases short, with 14 bases between. Germline V CDR1 and CDR2: MNHNS, SASEGT. The sequencing input was PBMCs or T cells enriched from blood (not recorded which). V is TRBV6-1 and J is TRBJ2-5; D perhaps matches TRBD2 (6 bases). This receptor was taken from a woman aged 25 to 39 who had recovered from COVID-19. The CDR3 nucleotides read TGTGCCAGCAGTGAAGATTTGGGGGGAGGACAAGAGACCCAGTACTTC. This gives the protein CASSEDLGGGQETQYF.